This entry lists 25 T cell receptor beta chains sequenced from one sample in a study of T cell responses to AZD1222 COVID-19 vaccine. Repertoires were generated with immunoSEQ multiplex PCR, while TCRdb's copy carries only in-frame clones and drops some. The sample lists some 140,000 clones; about 92% were seen once. This sample comprised peripheral blood, obtained on day 0 of AZD1222 vaccination. Every receptor here comes from an adult in good health.

This chain links TRBV5-1 with TRBJ2-7; 9 nucleotides align to TRBD2. The V and J ends lost 0 bases and 5 bases, in that order; junction bases with no gene match: 6. This CDR3 spans 15 amino acids. The germline V gene encodes CDR1 SGHRS and CDR2 YFSETQ. For the CDR3, the DNA is TGCGCCAGCAGCTTGGTTAGCGGGAGTTTCGACGAGCAGTACTTC. Translating it yields CASSLVSGSFDEQYF.

The chain couples TRBV7-8 to TRBJ2-3; D tentatively reads TRBD1 or TRBD2 (5 bases each). V was shortened by 5 bases and J by 4 bases, with 13 bases between the two germline ends. CDR1 SGHVS and CDR2 FQNEAQ come from the germline V gene. The CDR3 sequence is 14 residues long. The CDR3 protein is CASSPGTLPDTQYF. In nucleotides, the CDR3 is TGTGCCAGCAGCCCTGGGACCCTCCCAGATACGCAGTATTTT.

The V call is TRBV12-5, the J call TRBJ1-2; 8 bases line up with TRBD1. The CDR3 contains 16 residues. Germline V gives CDR1 LGHNT, CDR2 FRNRAP. With V trimmed by 2 bases and J by 0 bases, 5 bases remained unmatched. The CDR3 here is CASGLLQGAANYGYTF. In nucleotides, the CDR3 is TGTGCTAGTGGTTTGCTTCAGGGGGCTGCTAACTATGGCTACACCTTC.

The genes are TRBV3-1 (or the pseudogene TRBV3-2) and TRBJ2-7; maybe TRBD1 (5 bases). The CDR3 contains 13 residues. The germline gives CDR1 LGHDT, CDR2 YNNKEL (reference sequence). Between the trimmed V and J ends, which lost 4 bases and 9 bases, there was a span of 16 bases. The CDR3, as DNA: TGTGCCAGCAGCCTCCGGCAGGGCGCGCGGCAGTACTTC. This codes for CASSLRQGARQYF.

This clone was seen only a few times. The rearrangement uses TRBV14 and TRBJ1-6, with TRBD1 as a possible D gene (6 bases). CDR1 is SGHDN and CDR2 is FVKESK in the germline V gene. Trimming removed 0 bases at V and 9 bases at J, with 9 bases between. The CDR3 spans 14 residues. The CDR3 sequence is CASSQDGGRSPLHF. The CDR3 nucleotides are TGTGCCAGCAGCCAAGATGGGGGGCGTTCACCCCTCCACTTT.

The rearrangement links TRBV5-6 to TRBJ1-2; D is unresolved. Germline loops: CDR1 SGHDT, CDR2 YYEEEE. The CDR3 sequence is 14 residues long. Trimming removed 0 bases at V and 6 bases at J, with 12 bases between. The CDR3 sequence is CASSLDPGSNGYTF. The CDR3 DNA reads TGTGCCAGCAGCTTGGATCCGGGATCAAATGGCTACACCTTC.

This chain joins TRBV6-5 and TRBJ1-2; no clear D gene. The CDR3 loop spans 14 amino acids. CDR1 is MNHEY, CDR2 SVGAGI, per germline. Trimming removed 6 bases from V and 4 bases from J, with 15 bases in between. The CDR3 region has the DNA TGTGCCAGCAGCCTAGGGCCATCGGGCTATGGCTACACCTTC. Translated: CASSLGPSGYGYTF.

V usage is TRBV7-2 and J usage is TRBJ2-3; 10 nucleotides match TRBD2. The CDR3 covers 14 residues. Germline loops: CDR1 SGHTA, CDR2 FQGNSA. V was pared by 7 bases and J by 4 bases, with 5 bases of the junction left unmatched. For the CDR3, the DNA is TGTGCCAGCACCCTAGCGGGAGTTCCAGATACGCAGTATTTT. Amino acid sequence: CASTLAGVPDTQYF. The variable domain in full, with the rest retrieved from reference TRBV7-2 and TRBJ2-3, is GAGVSQSPSNKVTEKGKDVELRCDPISGHTALYWYRQSLGQGLEFLIYFQGNSAPDKSGLPSDRFSAERTGGSVSTLTIQRTQQEDSAVYLCASTLAGVPDTQYFGPGTRLTVL.

The chain combines TRBV28 with TRBJ1-2, with D hard to call. This CDR3 comprises 14 residues. The ends were cut back, 5 bases at V and 0 bases at J, with 10 bases in the middle. Germline CDR1 is MDHEN and CDR2 is SYDVKM. DNA of the CDR3: TGTGCCAGCAGTGTAAACCTAGCTAACTATGGCTACACCTTC. Residues: CASSVNLANYGYTF.

This chain joins TRBV5-1 and TRBJ1-1, with 11 bases fitting TRBD1. The ends lost 3 bases at V and 1 base at J; junction bases unmatched: 5. This CDR3 contains 16 residues. CDR1 SGHRS and CDR2 YFSETQ come from the germline V gene. The CDR3 bases are TGCGCCAGCAGCTCAGGGACAGGGGGAAAGAACACTGAAGCTTTCTTT. It is translated as CASSSGTGGKNTEAFF.

V usage is TRBV5-1 and J usage is TRBJ1-2, with 8 nucleotides matching TRBD1. V shed 4 bases and J 6 bases; nucleotides not matched to a gene: 8. The CDR3 spans 14 residues. Germline CDR1 reads SGHRS; CDR2 reads YFSETQ. CDR3 nucleotides: TGCGCCAGCAGCACTGGACAGGGTATCAATGGCTACACCTTC. Amino acids: CASSTGQGINGYTF.

V is TRBV4-2 and J is TRBJ2-1; 8 bases are a match to TRBD2. The CDR3 consists of 17 residues. The V segment lost 1 base and the J segment 5 bases; nucleotides outside the gene matches: 10. CDR1 and CDR2 from the germline V gene are LGHNA and YNFKEQ. CDR3 amino acids: CASSQVGAGGLHNEQFF. CDR3 nucleotide sequence: TGTGCCAGCAGCCAAGTCGGGGCGGGAGGTCTCCACAATGAGCAGTTCTTC.

This clone appeared a single time. The CDR3 coding sequence is TGCGCCAGCAGCTTGAGGGACACATCCAAAAACATTCAGTACTTC. Its protein product is CASSLRDTSKNIQYF. The chain carries TRBV5-1 and TRBJ2-4; maybe TRBD1 (6 bases). The V and J ends lost 1 base and 2 bases respectively, with 10 bases between them. The CDR3 consists of 15 residues. Germline V gives CDR1 SGHRS, CDR2 YFSETQ.

The chain uses TRBV30 and TRBJ2-7; the match to TRBD1 covers 8 bases. CDR1 and CDR2 from the germline V gene are GTSNPN and SVGIG (reference sequence). Trimming removed 3 bases from V and 6 bases from J; junction bases left unmatched: 10. The CDR3 is made up of 14 amino acids. CDR3 in amino acids: CAWSPRTGLAEQYF. CDR3 in DNA: TGTGCCTGGAGCCCCAGGACAGGGTTGGCCGAGCAGTACTTC.

The rearrangement uses TRBV6-5 and TRBJ1-4; D is unclear. From germline, CDR1 is MNHEY and CDR2 SVGAGI. The CDR3 contains 13 residues. Trimming took off 7 bases at V and 12 bases at J, with 18 bases between the two ends. The CDR3 protein is CASTKPPSFQLFF. For the CDR3, the DNA is TGTGCCAGCACTAAACCCCCATCTTTTCAACTGTTTTTT.

Only one count was recorded for this clone. This sequence joins TRBV24-1 and TRBJ2-5; no definite D call. Germline assignment: CDR1 KGHDR and CDR2 SFDVKD. Trimming pared 0 bases from V and 2 bases from J, leaving 6 bases between. The CDR3 has 14 residues. The CDR3 loop is CATSDLRNQETQYF. Here the CDR3 DNA reads TGTGCCACCAGTGATTTGCGGAATCAAGAGACCCAGTACTTC.

V and J are TRBV10-3 and TRBJ1-2; weak D call: TRBD1 (5 bases). Germline CDR1 reads ENHRY; CDR2 reads SYGVKD. CDR3 length equals 14 residues. Trimming shortened V by 0 bases and J by 6 bases, and 11 bases separated the two germline ends. CDR3: CAISESLDSHGYTF. The CDR3 DNA follows: TGTGCCATCAGTGAGTCGTTAGACAGTCATGGCTACACCTTC.

This sequence joins TRBV3-1 (or the pseudogene TRBV3-2) and TRBJ2-7, with D unclear. V was clipped by 1 base and J by 0 bases, with 10 bases between them. The germline V gene encodes CDR1 LGHDT and CDR2 YNNKEL (reference sequence). The CDR3 is 15 residues long. The CDR3 loop reads CASSQGYSRSYEQYF. In DNA form, the CDR3 reads TGTGCCAGCAGCCAAGGTTACTCACGCTCCTACGAGCAGTACTTC.

The CDR3 sequence is CASSYRTGTDTQYF. As DNA, the CDR3 is TGTGCCAGCAGCTATCGGACAGGAACAGATACGCAGTATTTT. The chain couples TRBV7-2 to TRBJ2-3, with 7 bases aligning to TRBD1. The CDR3 is 14 residues long. Germline loops: CDR1 SGHTA, CDR2 FQGNSA. V was clipped by 4 bases and J by 3 bases; unmatched bases: 4.

The V and J genes are TRBV5-4 and TRBJ1-1; no clear D. Germline CDR1 SGHNT, CDR2 YYREEE (reference sequence). The V gene lost 0 bases and the J gene lost 3 bases, with 9 bases spanning the gap. This CDR3 is 14 amino acids long. The CDR3 is CASSLDGWDTEAFF. The CDR3 region has the DNA TGTGCCAGCAGCTTGGACGGTTGGGACACTGAAGCTTTCTTT.

This clone was seen a single time. This chain connects TRBV29-1 to TRBJ1-1, with 8 bases that match TRBD1. Germline V lookup: CDR1 SQVTM, CDR2 ANQGSEA. The CDR3 is 14 amino acids. The V and J ends lost 7 bases and 0 bases, in that order; junction bases with no gene match: 7. The CDR3 bases are TGCAGCGCTCCGGGACAGGTCATGAACACTGAAGCTTTCTTT. Its protein product is CSAPGQVMNTEAFF.

This CDR3 is CASRENLGGPYEQYF. CDR3 nucleotides: TGTGCCAGTAGGGAGAATCTCGGGGGCCCCTACGAGCAGTACTTC. This chain joins TRBV19 and TRBJ2-7; D assignment may be TRBD1 or TRBD2 (6 bases each). Trimming removed 6 bases at V and 2 bases at J, with 17 bases between. Germline loops: CDR1 LNHDA, CDR2 SQIVND (reference sequence). The CDR3 has 15 residues.

CDR3 residues: CASSAWDREGQPQHF. Here the CDR3 DNA reads TGTGCCAGCAGCGCCTGGGACAGGGAAGGGCAGCCCCAGCATTTT. V gene TRBV7-9 combines with J gene TRBJ1-5; 9 nucleotides agree with TRBD1. Germline CDR1 is SEHNR and CDR2 is FQNEAQ (reference sequence). This CDR3 region has 15 residues. V was clipped by 5 bases and J by 7 bases; unmatched bases: 9.

Concerning this clone itself: The same CDR3 is also encoded by other DNA sequences in this sample. The chain links TRBV30 to TRBJ2-5; D is undetermined. Trimming took off 3 bases at V and 1 base at J, with 0 bases between the two ends. Germline CDR1 reads GTSNPN; CDR2 reads SVGIG (reference sequence). This CDR3 spans 10 amino acids. The CDR3 is CAWSQETQYF. CDR3 in DNA: TGTGCCTGGAGCCAAGAGACCCAGTACTTC. Based on the CDR3 plus reference TRBV30 and TRBJ2-5, the full variable domain is SQTIHQWPATLVQPVGSPLSLECTVEGTSNPNLYWYRQAAGRGLQLLFYSVGIGQISSEVPQNLSASRPQDRQFILSSKKLLLSDSGFYLCAWSQETQYFGPGTRLLVL.

The V and J genes are TRBV19 and TRBJ1-5, with 7 nucleotides matching TRBD1. Germline V gene data show CDR1 as LNHDA and CDR2 as SQIVND (reference sequence). CDR3 size: 14 residues. Trimming took 6 bases from V and 1 from J; bases not matched to a gene: 3. The CDR3 region is CASRAQGSNQPQHF. The CDR3 bases are TGTGCCAGTAGGGCACAGGGGAGCAATCAGCCCCAGCATTTT.